A selection of T cell receptor beta chains follows, all from one sample in a study of technical replicates of blood from several donors. The assay was immunoSEQ multiplex PCR, and TCRdb's table has in-frame clones only and misses some. The sample carries about 89,000 clones, about 94% recorded once. Material for sequencing was T cells isolated from PBMCs. Source of these receptors: a human donor in good health. CDR3s include the opening cysteine and the closing phenylalanine or tryptophan. The D gene is left open where the match is weak. The size of a clone is reported for some rows only, either as once, few or many, or as a class for expanded clones.

J,D,size,V,DNA,CDR3
TRBJ2-3,-,-,TRBV6-4,TGTGCCAGCAGGGCAGGGTACGGCACAGATACGCAGTATTTT,CASRAGYGTDTQYF
TRBJ2-2,TRBD1,once,TRBV29-1,TGCAGCGTAATACAGGGGGCCTTGAACACCGGGGAGCTGTTTTTT,CSVIQGALNTGELFF
TRBJ2-5,TRBD2,-,TRBV7-9,TGTGCCAGCAGCTTCGGTCTAGCGGGAGGGGACCAGTACTTC,CASSFGLAGGDQYF
TRBJ2-3,-,-,TRBV4-2,TGTGCCAGCAGCGGGGCGGTAGGAAGCGCAGATACGCAGTATTTT,CASSGAVGSADTQYF
TRBJ1-2,-,-,TRBV25-1,TGTGCCAGCAGTGAGGAAGGGGCCTATGGCTACACCTTC,CASSEEGAYGYTF
TRBJ2-3,TRBD2,-,TRBV2,TGTGCCAACGCTACTAGCGGGACAGATACGCAGTATTTT,CANATSGTDTQYF
TRBJ1-5,-,-,TRBV6-1,TGTGCCAGCAGTGAATATTTGGCTGACAATCAGCCCCAGCATTTT,CASSEYLADNQPQHF
TRBJ1-2,TRBD1,-,TRBV5-8,TGTGCCAGCAGCCGGGACAGAATCTATGGCTACACCTTC,CASSRDRIYGYTF
TRBJ2-7,TRBD1,-,TRBV2,TGTGCCAGCACCCTCGGACAGGGCTCCTACGAGCAGTACTTC,CASTLGQGSYEQYF
TRBJ2-1,-,-,TRBV27,TGTGCCAGCAGTTATAGCGCCTACAATGAGCAGTTCTTC,CASSYSAYNEQFF
TRBJ1-5,TRBD1,-,TRBV19,TGTGCCAGTAGTATAGACAGGGGGCACCAGCCCCAGCATTTT,CASSIDRGHQPQHF
TRBJ2-7,TRBD2,-,TRBV5-1,TGCGCCAGCAGCCTAGCGGGAGTCGACGAGCAGTACTTC,CASSLAGVDEQYF
TRBJ2-4,-,-,TRBV2,TGTGCCAGTTCGACAGAACTAAACATTCAGTACTTC,CASSTELNIQYF
TRBJ2-1,-,-,TRBV2,TGTGCCAGCAGTGAAGCAGACGGGGCGACTAAGGGACTTGATGAGCAGTTCTTC,CASSEADGATKGLDEQFF
TRBJ1-2,TRBD1,-,TRBV7-8,TGTGCCAGCAGCGCCGAGAGGGACAGAAACTATGGCTACACCTTC,CASSAERDRNYGYTF
TRBJ1-5,-,-,TRBV6-4,TGTGCCAGCAGTGAACAAGCAGGGTATCAGCCCCAGCATTTT,CASSEQAGYQPQHF
TRBJ1-4,TRBD1,-,TRBV6-6,TGTGCCAGCAATTACAGGGGGAGCGAAAAACTGTTTTTT,CASNYRGSEKLFF
TRBJ2-7,TRBD2,-,TRBV5-1,TGCGCCAGCAGCTTGGTTCGGGGGACTAGCGGGAGGGTCTACGAGCAGTACTTC,CASSLVRGTSGRVYEQYF
TRBJ1-3,-,-,TRBV28,TGTGCCAGCAGTTTCCTAACGGGAAACACCATATATTTT,CASSFLTGNTIYF
TRBJ1-5,TRBD1,-,TRBV5-1,TGCGCCAGCAGCTTCGACAGGGACCAGCCCCAGCATTTT,CASSFDRDQPQHF
TRBJ2-3,-,-,TRBV13,TGTGCCAGCAGCTTAGACCCGGCGGGGTTCACAGATACGCAGTATTTT,CASSLDPAGFTDTQYF
TRBJ1-4,TRBD1,-,TRBV7-9,TGTGCCAGCAGCCCCTCGACAGGGTTGGGGGAAAAACTGTTTTTT,CASSPSTGLGEKLFF
TRBJ1-6,-,-,TRBV6-5,TGTGCCAGCAGTCCTCCTTCAGGGTATAATTCACCCCTCCACTTT,CASSPPSGYNSPLHF
TRBJ1-1,-,-,TRBV11-2,TGTGCCAGCAGCCTAAGTGGGGCCCAGAACACTGAAGCTTTCTTT,CASSLSGAQNTEAFF
TRBJ2-1,TRBD1,-,TRBV28,TGTGCCAGCAGCACGAGGACAGGGGGCTACGATGAGCAGTTCTTC,CASSTRTGGYDEQFF
TRBJ2-7,TRBD2,-,TRBV6-5,TGTGCCAGCCGGGGGGGCGAGCAGTACTTC,CASRGGEQYF
TRBJ2-2,TRBD1,-,TRBV30,TGTGCCTGGATGAGGGACAGCTACACCGGGGAGCTGTTTTTT,CAWMRDSYTGELFF
TRBJ1-5,TRBD1,-,TRBV19,TGTGCCAGTAGTATTCACAGGGGACTCAATCAGCCCCAGCATTTT,CASSIHRGLNQPQHF
TRBJ1-5,TRBD1,-,TRBV6-4,TGTGCCAGCAGTGCGGACAGGGATCAGCCCCAGCATTTT,CASSADRDQPQHF
TRBJ2-7,TRBD2,-,TRBV10-3,TGTGCCATCAGTGAGTCTTTACTGCCCGGGACTAGCGGGAGACCGAACACCTACGAGCAGTACTTC,CAISESLLPGTSGRPNTYEQYF
TRBJ2-5,TRBD2,-,TRBV28,TGTGCCAGCAGCGGCACCTTGGGACTAGCGGGAGTAGGAGAGACCCAGTACTTC,CASSGTLGLAGVGETQYF
TRBJ2-7,TRBD1,-,TRBV28,TGTGCCAGCAGGGGACAGGGTTTAATAAACGAGCAGTACTTC,CASRGQGLINEQYF
TRBJ2-1,-,-,TRBV5-1,TGCGCCAGCGCGGGAAAGACAAGCACCATCTCTTACAATGAGCAGTTCTTC,CASAGKTSTISYNEQFF
TRBJ1-4,-,-,TRBV28,TGTGCCAGCAGTTTTAGCGGGACTGCAACTAATGAAAAACTGTTTTTT,CASSFSGTATNEKLFF
TRBJ2-1,TRBD2,-,TRBV28,TGTGCCAGCAGACCCGGCGGGGGTGGAGGTGAGCAGTTCTTC,CASRPGGGGGEQFF
TRBJ1-1,-,-,TRBV5-1,TGCGCCAGCAAGGAGATGAACACTGAAGCTTTCTTT,CASKEMNTEAFF
TRBJ1-5,-,-,TRBV5-1,TGCGCCAGCAGCTTGCAGGGGCTCGGCAATCAGCCCCAGCATTTT,CASSLQGLGNQPQHF
TRBJ2-2,-,-,TRBV28,TGTGCCAGCAGTTTATGGGTTGGCGGTGTTCGATTGGAAGCCGGGGAGCTGTTTTTT,CASSLWVGGVRLEAGELFF
TRBJ2-7,-,-,TRBV11-2,TGTGCCAGCAGCTTAGAAGGCGGTCCCTCCTACGAGCAGTACTTC,CASSLEGGPSYEQYF
TRBJ1-5,TRBD1,-,TRBV30,TGTGCCTGGAGTGGGACAGGGGCAATCGGTCAGCCCCAGCATTTT,CAWSGTGAIGQPQHF
TRBJ2-7,TRBD2,-,TRBV5-4,TGTGCCAGCAGCCGCGAGGCGGGGGGAAGCTCCTACGAGCAGTACTTC,CASSREAGGSSYEQYF
TRBJ1-5,-,-,TRBV4-1,TGCGCCAGCAGCCAGGCAGGGGCGTTCCAGCCCCAGCATTTT,CASSQAGAFQPQHF
TRBJ2-7,-,-,TRBV7-2,TGTGCCAGCAGCTTAGTAGGGGGGGGCTACGAGCAGTACTTC,CASSLVGGGYEQYF
TRBJ2-1,TRBD2,-,TRBV6-1,TGTGCCAGCAGTGAACTAGCGGTAGGTCAGTACAATGAGCAGTTCTTC,CASSELAVGQYNEQFF
TRBJ2-5,TRBD2,-,TRBV6-5,TGTGCCAGCGGACGACTAGCGGGGCAAGAGACCCAGTACTTC,CASGRLAGQETQYF
TRBJ2-5,-,-,TRBV27,TGTGCCAGCAGTCCTGCGTCAAGCCGAGAGACCCAGTACTTC,CASSPASSRETQYF
TRBJ2-1,TRBD2,-,TRBV29-1,TGCAGCGAAACTAGCGGGGGAAGGCCAGGAAATGAGCAGTTCTTC,CSETSGGRPGNEQFF
TRBJ2-1,-,-,TRBV7-6,TGTGCCAGCAGCTCTGGTGGTAGCTCCTACAATGAGCAGTTCTTC,CASSSGGSSYNEQFF
TRBJ1-2,-,-,TRBV13,TGTGCCAGCAGCTCCTACCGCCCCCGACAGGCTTTCCCAACGCGCTATGGCTACACCTTC,CASSSYRPRQAFPTRYGYTF
TRBJ1-1,-,-,TRBV29-1,TGCAGCGTTGAGAGGGATCGGGGTACTGAAGCTTTCTTT,CSVERDRGTEAFF
TRBJ2-1,TRBD2,-,TRBV28,TGTGCCAGCAGTGAAGCAGCGGGAGGGGTATACAATGAGCAGTTCTTC,CASSEAAGGVYNEQFF
TRBJ2-6,-,-,TRBV7-8,TGTGCCAGACGAATAGAATCTGGGGCCAACGTCCTGACTTTC,CARRIESGANVLTF
TRBJ2-5,-,-,TRBV4-1,TGCGCCAGCAGCCCAACTCAAGCGCCGGAGGAGACCCAGTACTTC,CASSPTQAPEETQYF
TRBJ2-3,TRBD2,-,TRBV7-9,TGTGCCAGCAGCCCTCGGGGTTTAGCGGGAGGAGTAGTAGATACGCAGTATTTT,CASSPRGLAGGVVDTQYF
TRBJ2-5,TRBD1,-,TRBV5-8,TGTGCCAGCAGCGGACGGACAGGGGAGACCCAGTACTTC,CASSGRTGETQYF
TRBJ2-7,TRBD2,-,TRBV6-1,TGTGCCAGCACCAGAGCGGGGGTATCCTACGAGCAGTACTTC,CASTRAGVSYEQYF
TRBJ2-7,-,-,TRBV5-1,TGCGCCAGCAGGAGATCTGACAGCGAGCAGTACTTC,CASRRSDSEQYF
TRBJ1-3,TRBD1,-,TRBV19,TGTGCCAGTAGCGGACAGGCAATTTCCCTGCCGCCCATATATTTT,CASSGQAISLPPIYF
TRBJ2-1,TRBD2,-,TRBV10-1,TGCGCCAGCAGCGGAGACCTAGCGGGGGGCTACAATGAGCAGTTCTTC,CASSGDLAGGYNEQFF
TRBJ2-7,TRBD2,-,TRBV2,TGTGCCTCCCAACGGGAGGGCCTTATCGGCGAGCAGTACTTC,CASQREGLIGEQYF